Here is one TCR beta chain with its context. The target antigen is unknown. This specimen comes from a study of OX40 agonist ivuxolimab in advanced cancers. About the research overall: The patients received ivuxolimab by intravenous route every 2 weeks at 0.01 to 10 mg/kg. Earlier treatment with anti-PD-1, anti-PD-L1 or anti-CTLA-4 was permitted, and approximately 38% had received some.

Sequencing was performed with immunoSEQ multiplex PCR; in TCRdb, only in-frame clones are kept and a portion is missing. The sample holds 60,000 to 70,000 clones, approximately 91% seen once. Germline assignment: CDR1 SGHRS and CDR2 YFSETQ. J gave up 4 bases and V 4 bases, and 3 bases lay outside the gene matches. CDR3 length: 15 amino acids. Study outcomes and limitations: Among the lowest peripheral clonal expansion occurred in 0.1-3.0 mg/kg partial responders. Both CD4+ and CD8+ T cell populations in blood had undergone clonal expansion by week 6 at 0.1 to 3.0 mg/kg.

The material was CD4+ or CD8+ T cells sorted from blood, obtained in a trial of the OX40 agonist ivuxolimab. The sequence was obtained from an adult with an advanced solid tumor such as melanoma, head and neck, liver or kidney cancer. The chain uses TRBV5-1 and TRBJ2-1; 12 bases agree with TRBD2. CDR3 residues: CASSTGLAGYNEQFF. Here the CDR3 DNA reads TGCGCCAGCAGCACCGGACTAGCGGGGTACAATGAGCAGTTCTTC. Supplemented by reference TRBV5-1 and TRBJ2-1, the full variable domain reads KAGVTQTPRYLIKTRGQQVTLSCSPISGHRSVSWYQQTPGQGLQFLFEYFSETQRNKGNFPGRFSGRQFSNSRSEMNVSTLELGDSALYLCASSTGLAGYNEQFFGPGTRLTVL.